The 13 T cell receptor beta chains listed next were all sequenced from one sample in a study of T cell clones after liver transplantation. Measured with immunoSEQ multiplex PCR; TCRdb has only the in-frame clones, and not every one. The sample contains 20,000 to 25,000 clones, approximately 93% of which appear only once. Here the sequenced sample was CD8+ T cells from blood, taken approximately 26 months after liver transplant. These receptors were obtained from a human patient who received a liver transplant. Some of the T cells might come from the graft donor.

The CDR3: CASSRGGVRPQHF. The CDR3 DNA sequence: TGTGCCAGTAGTAGGGGGGGCGTTCGGCCCCAGCATTTT. The chain carries TRBV19 and TRBJ1-5, with D possibly being TRBD1 (6 bases). Germline CDR1 and CDR2: LNHDA and SQIVND (reference sequence). V was clipped by 4 bases and J by 9 bases, with 13 bases between them. The CDR3 is made up of 13 amino acids. The complete variable domain, with remaining parts taken from reference TRBV19 and TRBJ1-5, reads DGGITQSPKYLFRKEGQNVTLSCEQNLNHDAMYWYRQDPGQGLRLIYYSQIVNDFQKGDIAEGYSVSREKKESFPLTVTSAQKNPTAFYLCASSRGGVRPQHFGDGTRLSIL.

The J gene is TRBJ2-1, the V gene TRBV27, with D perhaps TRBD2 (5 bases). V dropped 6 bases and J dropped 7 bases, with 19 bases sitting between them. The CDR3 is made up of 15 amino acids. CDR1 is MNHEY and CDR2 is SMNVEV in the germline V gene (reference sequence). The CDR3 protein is CASSPRGRSLNEQFF. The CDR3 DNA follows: TGTGCCAGCAGCCCTCGCGGGCGTTCCTTGAATGAGCAGTTCTTC.

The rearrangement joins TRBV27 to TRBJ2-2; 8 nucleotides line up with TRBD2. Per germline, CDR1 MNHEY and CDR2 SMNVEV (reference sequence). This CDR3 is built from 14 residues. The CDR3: CATASGGNTGELFF. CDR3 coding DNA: TGTGCTACGGCCAGCGGGGGGAACACCGGGGAGCTGTTTTTT.

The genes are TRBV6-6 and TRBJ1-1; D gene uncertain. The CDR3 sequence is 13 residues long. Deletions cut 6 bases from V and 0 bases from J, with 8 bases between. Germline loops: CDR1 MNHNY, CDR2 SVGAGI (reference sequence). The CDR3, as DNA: TGTGCCAGCAGCCTAACACTGAACACTGAAGCTTTCTTT. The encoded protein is CASSLTLNTEAFF.

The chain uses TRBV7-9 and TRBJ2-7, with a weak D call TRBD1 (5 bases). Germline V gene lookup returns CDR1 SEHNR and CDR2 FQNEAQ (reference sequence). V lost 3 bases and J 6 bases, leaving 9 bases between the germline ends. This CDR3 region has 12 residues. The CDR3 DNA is TGTGCCAGCAGCTTCGACAGTTCCGAGCAGTACTTC. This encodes CASSFDSSEQYF.

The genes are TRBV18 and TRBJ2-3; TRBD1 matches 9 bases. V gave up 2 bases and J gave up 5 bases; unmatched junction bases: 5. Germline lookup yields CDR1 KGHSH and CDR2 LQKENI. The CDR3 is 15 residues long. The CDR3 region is CASSPTDRGVDTQYF. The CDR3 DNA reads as TGTGCCAGCTCACCAACCGACAGGGGGGTAGATACGCAGTATTTT.

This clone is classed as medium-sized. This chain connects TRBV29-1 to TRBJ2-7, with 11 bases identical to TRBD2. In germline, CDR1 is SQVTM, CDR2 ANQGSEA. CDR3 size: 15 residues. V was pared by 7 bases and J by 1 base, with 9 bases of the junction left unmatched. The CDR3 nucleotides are TGCAGCGCGGAACTAGCGGGAGTTGCTTCCTACGAGCAGTACTTC. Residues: CSAELAGVASYEQYF.

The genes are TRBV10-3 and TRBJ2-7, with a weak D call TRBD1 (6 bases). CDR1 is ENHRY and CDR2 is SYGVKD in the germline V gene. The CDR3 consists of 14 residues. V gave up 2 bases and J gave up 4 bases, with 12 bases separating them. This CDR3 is CAISEGQSKYEQYF. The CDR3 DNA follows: TGTGCCATCAGTGAGGGACAGTCGAAGTACGAGCAGTACTTC.

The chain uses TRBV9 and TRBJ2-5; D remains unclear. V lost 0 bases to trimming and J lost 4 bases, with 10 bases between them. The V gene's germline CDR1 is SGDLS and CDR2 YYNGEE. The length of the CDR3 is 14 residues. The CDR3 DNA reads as TGTGCCAGCAGCGTAGGAGGAGCCCCAGAGACCCAGTACTTC. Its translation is CASSVGGAPETQYF.

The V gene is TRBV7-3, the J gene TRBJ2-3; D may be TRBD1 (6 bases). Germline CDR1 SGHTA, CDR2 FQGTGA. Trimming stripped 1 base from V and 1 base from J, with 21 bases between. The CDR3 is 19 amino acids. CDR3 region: CASSLNGETGGGGTDTQYF. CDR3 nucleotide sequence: TGTGCCAGCAGCTTAAACGGGGAGACTGGGGGCGGAGGCACAGATACGCAGTATTTT.

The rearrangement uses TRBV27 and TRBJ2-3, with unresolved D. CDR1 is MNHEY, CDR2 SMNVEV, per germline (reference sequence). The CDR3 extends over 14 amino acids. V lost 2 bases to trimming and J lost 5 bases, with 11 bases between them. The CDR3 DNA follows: TGTGCCAGCAGTTTAGCCCCCCTAGGAGATACGCAGTATTTT. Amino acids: CASSLAPLGDTQYF.

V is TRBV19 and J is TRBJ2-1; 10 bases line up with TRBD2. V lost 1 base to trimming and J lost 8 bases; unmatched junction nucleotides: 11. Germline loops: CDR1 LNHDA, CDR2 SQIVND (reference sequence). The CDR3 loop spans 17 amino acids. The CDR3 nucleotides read TGTGCCAGTAGTATAGTCCTAGCGGGAGAAGAATGGTATGAGCAGTTCTTC. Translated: CASSIVLAGEEWYEQFF.

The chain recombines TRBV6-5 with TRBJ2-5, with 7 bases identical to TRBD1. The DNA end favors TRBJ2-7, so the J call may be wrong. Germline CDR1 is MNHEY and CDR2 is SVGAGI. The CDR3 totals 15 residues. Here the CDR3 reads CASRETGSHGHEQYF. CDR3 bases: TGTGCCAGCAGAGAGACAGGGTCTCACGGTCACGAGCAGTACTTC.